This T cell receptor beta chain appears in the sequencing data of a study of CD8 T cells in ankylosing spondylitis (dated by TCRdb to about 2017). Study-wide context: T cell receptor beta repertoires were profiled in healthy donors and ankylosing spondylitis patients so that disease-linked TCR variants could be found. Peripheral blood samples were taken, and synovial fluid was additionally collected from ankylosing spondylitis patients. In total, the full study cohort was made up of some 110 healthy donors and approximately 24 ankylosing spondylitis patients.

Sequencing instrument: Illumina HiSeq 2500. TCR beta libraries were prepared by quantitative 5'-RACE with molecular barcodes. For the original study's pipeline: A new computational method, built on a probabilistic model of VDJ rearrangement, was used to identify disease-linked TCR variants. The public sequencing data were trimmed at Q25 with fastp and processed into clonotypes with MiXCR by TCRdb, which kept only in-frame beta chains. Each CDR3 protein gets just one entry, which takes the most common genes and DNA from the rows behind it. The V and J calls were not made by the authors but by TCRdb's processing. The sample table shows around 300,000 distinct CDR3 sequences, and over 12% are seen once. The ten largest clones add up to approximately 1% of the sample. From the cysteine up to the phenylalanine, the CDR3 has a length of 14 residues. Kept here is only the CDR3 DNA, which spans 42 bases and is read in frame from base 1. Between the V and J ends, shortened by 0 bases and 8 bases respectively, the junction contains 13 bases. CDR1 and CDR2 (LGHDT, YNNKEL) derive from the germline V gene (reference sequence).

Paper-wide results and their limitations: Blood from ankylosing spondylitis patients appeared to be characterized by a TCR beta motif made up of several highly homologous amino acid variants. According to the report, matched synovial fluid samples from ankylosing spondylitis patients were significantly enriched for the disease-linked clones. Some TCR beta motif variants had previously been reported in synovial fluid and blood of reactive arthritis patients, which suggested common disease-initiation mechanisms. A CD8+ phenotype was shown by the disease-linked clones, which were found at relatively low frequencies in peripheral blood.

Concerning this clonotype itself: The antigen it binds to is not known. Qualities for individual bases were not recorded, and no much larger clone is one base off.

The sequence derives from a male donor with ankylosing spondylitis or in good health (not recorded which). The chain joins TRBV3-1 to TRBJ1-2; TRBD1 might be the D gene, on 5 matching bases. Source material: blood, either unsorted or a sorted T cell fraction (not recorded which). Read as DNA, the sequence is TGTGCCAGCAGCCAAGATCAGGCAGGGCGCGGCTACACCTTC. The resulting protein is CASSQDQAGRGYTF.